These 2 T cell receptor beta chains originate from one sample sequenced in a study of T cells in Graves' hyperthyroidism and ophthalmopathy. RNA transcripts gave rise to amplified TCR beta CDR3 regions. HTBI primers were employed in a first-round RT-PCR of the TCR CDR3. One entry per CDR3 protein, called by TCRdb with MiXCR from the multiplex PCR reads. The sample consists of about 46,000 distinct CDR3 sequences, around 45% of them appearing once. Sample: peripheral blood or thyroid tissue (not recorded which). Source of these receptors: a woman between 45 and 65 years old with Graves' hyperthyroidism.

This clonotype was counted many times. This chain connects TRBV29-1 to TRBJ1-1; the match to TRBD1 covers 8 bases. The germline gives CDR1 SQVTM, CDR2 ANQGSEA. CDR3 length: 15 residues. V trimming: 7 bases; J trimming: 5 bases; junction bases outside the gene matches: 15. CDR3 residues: CSGVTGGPWRTEAFF. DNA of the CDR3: TGCAGCGGAGTAACAGGGGGTCCTTGGAGGACTGAAGCTTTCTTT.

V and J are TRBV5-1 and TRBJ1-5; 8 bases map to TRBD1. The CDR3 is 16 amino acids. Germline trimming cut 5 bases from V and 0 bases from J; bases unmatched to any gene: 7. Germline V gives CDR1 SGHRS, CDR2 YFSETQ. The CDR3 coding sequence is TGCGCCAGCAGGGAGCCGGGACAGGATAGCAATCAGCCCCAGCATTTT. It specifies CASREPGQDSNQPQHF.